The 8 T cell receptor beta chains in this list originate from one sample, sequenced in a study of technical replicates of blood from a few donors. TCRdb keeps only in-frame clones here, not all; method: immunoSEQ multiplex PCR. Of some 70,000 clones listed, approximately 97% are singletons. Sequencing input: T cells isolated from PBMCs. These receptors were collected from a human donor in good health.

The sample holds one count of this clone. The V gene is TRBV29-1, the J gene TRBJ1-2, with TRBD1 identical over 10 bases. V shed 2 bases and J 4 bases; nucleotides not matched to a gene: 16. The CDR3 length is 18 residues. The germline V gene encodes CDR1 SQVTM and CDR2 ANQGSEA. CDR3 region: CSVELVWDRGSSAYGYTF. CDR3 DNA sequence: TGCAGCGTTGAACTAGTATGGGACAGGGGATCTTCGGCCTATGGCTACACCTTC. The full variable domain, with the rest looked up from reference TRBV29-1 and TRBJ1-2, is SAVISQKPSRDICQRGTSLTIQCQVDSQVTMMFWYRQQPGQSLTLIATANQGSEATYESGFVIDKFPISRPNLTFSTLTVSNMSPEDSSIYLCSVELVWDRGSSAYGYTFGSGTRLTVV.

The chain combines TRBV5-1 with TRBJ2-3; 13 nucleotides match TRBD2. Germline lookup yields CDR1 SGHRS and CDR2 YFSETQ. This CDR3 is 20 amino acids long. The V gene end was trimmed by 0 bases and the J gene end by 0 bases; junction bases not matched to a gene: 10. The CDR3 region has the DNA TGCGCCAGCAGCTTGGTGGGACTAGCGGGAACTACTAGGAGCACAGATACGCAGTATTTT. This translates into CASSLVGLAGTTRSTDTQYF.

This chain links TRBV11-3 with TRBJ2-3; 15 bases match TRBD2. Trimming cost V 3 bases and J 4 bases; bases outside gene matches: 14. The V gene's germline CDR1 is SGHNT and CDR2 YENEEA. The CDR3 spans 20 residues. CDR3 protein: CASSFSRTGLAGGWSDTQYF. Written as DNA, the CDR3 is TGTGCCAGCAGCTTTTCACGAACGGGACTAGCGGGAGGTTGGTCAGATACGCAGTATTTT.

This chain's CDR3 is CASSSGGNTEAFF. The CDR3, as DNA: TGTGCCAGTAGTTCTGGCGGGAACACTGAAGCTTTCTTT. The V gene is TRBV19, the J gene TRBJ1-1, with D hard to call. Trimming shortened V by 5 bases and J by 1 base, and 8 bases separated the two germline ends. Germline CDR1 reads LNHDA; CDR2 reads SQIVND (reference sequence). This CDR3 is 13 amino acids long.

The chain links TRBV19 to TRBJ1-5; no reliable D call. Germline-derived CDR1 and CDR2 are LNHDA and SQIVND (reference sequence). The CDR3 consists of 15 residues. The V end was cut by 1 base, the J end by 2 bases, with 9 bases between. Here the CDR3 DNA reads TGTGCCAGTAGTATAGGGGCAGGCGGCAATCAGCCCCAGCATTTT. It codes for CASSIGAGGNQPQHF.

J is TRBJ1-1 and V is TRBV29-1, with unresolved D. The germline V gene encodes CDR1 SQVTM and CDR2 ANQGSEA. This CDR3 is built from 13 residues. V lost 6 bases, J lost 0 bases, and 11 bases lay in between. In nucleotides, the CDR3 is TGCAGCGTGAAGAGAACTATGAACACTGAAGCTTTCTTT. This codes for CSVKRTMNTEAFF.

The gene calls are TRBV9 and TRBJ1-4; D uncertain. This CDR3 spans 15 amino acids. Trimming pared 4 bases from V and 4 bases from J, leaving 14 bases between. Germline CDR1 reads SGDLS; CDR2 reads YYNGEE. The CDR3 sequence is CASSSSSVVNEKLFF. In DNA form, the CDR3 reads TGTGCCAGCAGCTCGTCGTCAGTGGTTAATGAAAAACTGTTTTTT.

The rearrangement joins TRBV4-1 to TRBJ2-7, with a weak D call TRBD1 (5 bases). The CDR3 is 15 amino acids. Germline V CDR1 and CDR2: MGHRA, YSYEKL. The V gene lost 1 base and the J gene lost 2 bases, with 12 bases spanning the gap. CDR3 protein: CASSQGKGHTYEQYF. In nucleotides, the CDR3 is TGCGCCAGCAGCCAAGGTAAAGGACATACCTACGAGCAGTACTTC.